A single sample gave rise to the 10 T cell receptor beta chains below, sequenced in a study of OX40 agonist ivuxolimab in advanced cancers. TCRdb's copy holds only in-frame clones and misses some; the assay was immunoSEQ multiplex PCR. Here the sample spans about 69,000 clones, about 89% being singletons. The sequences come from CD4+ or CD8+ T cells sorted from blood, collected in a trial of the OX40 agonist ivuxolimab. The receptors shown here come from an adult with an advanced solid tumor such as melanoma, head and neck, liver or kidney cancer.

The gene calls are TRBV19 and TRBJ2-5; 10 bases fit TRBD1. The V and J ends lost 4 bases and 6 bases, in that order; junction bases with no gene match: 5. This CDR3 spans 14 amino acids. Looked up from germline, CDR1 is LNHDA and CDR2 is SQIVND (reference sequence). The CDR3 is CASSTTGGGKTQYF. The CDR3 region has the DNA TGTGCCAGTAGTACGACAGGGGGCGGGAAGACCCAGTACTTC.

The count of this clone is one. The CDR3 DNA is TGTGCCAGCAGTGAAACAGGGGGGCACGAGCAGTACTTC. This gives the protein CASSETGGHEQYF. The genes are TRBV2 and TRBJ2-7; 8 nucleotides line up with TRBD1. Germline V gene sequence: CDR1 SNHLY, CDR2 FYNNEI. The CDR3 is made up of 13 amino acids. Unmatched junction bases numbered 2, after V lost 2 bases and J lost 5 bases.

The chain combines TRBV28 with TRBJ1-4, with TRBD1 as a possible D gene (5 bases). Germline V lookup: CDR1 MDHEN, CDR2 SYDVKM. The CDR3 totals 16 residues. V was shortened by 7 bases and J by 7 bases, with 22 bases between the two germline ends. The CDR3 DNA follows: TGTGCCAGCAAGTCCGGGGGACGGGCGGCGGGTGAAAAACTGTTTTTT. This gives the protein CASKSGGRAAGEKLFF.

V usage is TRBV2 and J usage is TRBJ1-1; no definite D call. The CDR3 sequence is 12 residues long. V lost 8 bases, J lost 4 bases, and 11 bases lay in between. Germline V gene lookup returns CDR1 SNHLY and CDR2 FYNNEI. The CDR3 nucleotides read TGTGCCAGCCGGTTGCAAGGCACTGAAGCTTTCTTT. Residues: CASRLQGTEAFF. The entire variable domain, with the rest obtained from reference TRBV2 and TRBJ1-1, is as follows: EPEVTQTPSHQVTQMGQEVILRCVPISNHLYFYWYRQILGQKVEFLVSFYNNEISEKSEIFDDQFSVERPDGSNFTLKIRSTKLEDSAMYFCASRLQGTEAFFGQGTRLTVV.

The chain combines TRBV25-1 with TRBJ1-1; D is possibly TRBD1 (5 bases). The V and J ends lost 6 bases and 6 bases respectively, with 23 bases between them. CDR3 size: 16 residues. The germline V gene encodes CDR1 MGHDK and CDR2 SYGVNS. CDR3 sequence (DNA): TGTGCCAGCAGGCCTTCGGGGCAGCGGTGGATCGCTGAAGCTTTCTTT. Amino acids: CASRPSGQRWIAEAFF.

The V gene is TRBV6-1, the J gene TRBJ1-1; the match to TRBD1 covers 9 bases. J lost 4 bases, V lost 7 bases, and 10 bases had no gene match. Germline-derived CDR1 and CDR2 are MNHNS and SASEGT. The CDR3 sequence is 15 residues long. Here the CDR3 reads CASISEWTGVTEAFF. The CDR3 DNA reads TGTGCCAGCATTTCGGAGTGGACAGGGGTCACTGAAGCTTTCTTT.

The chain uses TRBV11-2 and TRBJ2-7, with D hard to call. V was shortened by 1 base and J by 3 bases, with 10 bases between the two germline ends. CDR1 SGHAT and CDR2 FQNNGV come from the germline V gene. The CDR3 totals 14 residues. The CDR3 reads CASSLGLGVYEQYF. The CDR3 region has the DNA TGTGCCAGCAGCTTAGGGCTAGGTGTCTACGAGCAGTACTTC.

This rearrangement joins TRBV27 to TRBJ2-7; D unclear. This CDR3 has 15 amino acids. Trimming took 3 bases from V and 2 from J, leaving 14 bases between them. Germline V gene data show CDR1 as MNHEY and CDR2 as SMNVEV (reference sequence). CDR3 residues: CASSLRAILAYEQYF. CDR3 DNA: TGTGCCAGCAGTTTGAGAGCTATCCTTGCCTACGAGCAGTACTTC.

V and J are TRBV5-1 and TRBJ2-7, with 9 bases fitting TRBD2. CDR1 and CDR2 (germline): SGHRS, YFSETQ. This CDR3 has 19 amino acids. V shed 2 bases, J shed 4 bases, and the junction held 19 bases outside the gene matches. CDR3: CASSFDSSGAVPLFYEQYF. CDR3 DNA sequence: TGCGCCAGCAGCTTCGATTCTAGCGGGGCCGTCCCCCTCTTTTACGAGCAGTACTTC.

V and J are TRBV6-1 and TRBJ1-5, with 11 bases fitting TRBD1. This CDR3 is built from 15 residues. The germline V gene has CDR1 MNHNS and CDR2 SASEGT. V trimming: 7 bases; J trimming: 4 bases; junction bases outside the gene matches: 6. CDR3 loop: CASNGQGARNQPQHF. In DNA form, the CDR3 reads TGTGCCAGCAACGGACAGGGGGCGCGTAATCAGCCCCAGCATTTT.